The 24 T cell receptor beta chains given below trace back to one sample, sequenced in a study of patients and donors after allogeneic stem cell transplantation. Via MiXCR, TCRdb re-called the RT-PCR reads, giving one row per CDR3 protein. In the table there are approximately 160,000 distinct CDR3 sequences, more than 20% of which are singletons. Sequencing was carried out using blood, either unsorted or a sorted T cell fraction (not recorded which). These receptors all come from a human donor who was either an allogeneic HSCT recipient or a stem cell or donor lymphocyte infusion donor (not recorded which). It is not recorded whose cells these are; they may come from a transplant donor.

The chain carries TRBV5-1 and TRBJ2-2; 9 bases line up with TRBD2. The V gene end was trimmed by 0 bases and the J gene end by 2 bases; junction bases not matched to a gene: 2. CDR3 length equals 16 residues. CDR1 is SGHRS and CDR2 is YFSETQ in the germline V gene. The CDR3 DNA is TGCGCCAGCAGCTTGGCCGGGACTAGCAACACCGGGGAGCTGTTTTTT. Residues: CASSLAGTSNTGELFF.

The chain links TRBV2 to TRBJ2-7, with D tentatively TRBD1 (5 bases). The V and J ends lost 3 bases and 2 bases respectively, with 11 bases between them. The germline V gene encodes CDR1 SNHLY and CDR2 FYNNEI. This CDR3 comprises 14 residues. CDR3 sequence reads: CASSEVVTAYEQYF. The DNA of the CDR3 is TGTGCCAGCAGTGAGGTTGTGACAGCCTACGAGCAGTACTTC.

This sequence joins TRBV5-1 and TRBJ2-7; 10 bases agree with TRBD1. This CDR3 region has 15 residues. The J segment lost 3 bases and the V segment lost 0 bases, leaving 3 bases of the junction unmatched. Germline V gives CDR1 SGHRS, CDR2 YFSETQ. The CDR3 DNA reads as TGCGCCAGCAGCTTGGCAGGGACAGGGGACTACGAGCAGTACTTC. Protein product: CASSLAGTGDYEQYF.

The chain carries TRBV20-1 and TRBJ2-1, with D hard to call. The CDR3 is 17 amino acids. V dropped 3 bases and J dropped 0 bases, with 18 bases sitting between them. CDR1 is DFQATT, CDR2 SNEGSKA, per germline (reference sequence). The CDR3: CSASSKGGSSSYNEQFF. CDR3 nucleotide sequence: TGCAGTGCTAGCAGCAAAGGTGGCTCGAGCTCCTACAATGAGCAGTTCTTC.

The chain has TRBV12-3 or TRBV12-4 and TRBJ2-1; 15 nucleotides align to TRBD2. There are 16 residues in the CDR3. V dropped 6 bases and J dropped 10; count of bases not matched to a gene: 10. Here the CDR3 reads CASSPRGLAGGWEQFF. CDR3 in DNA: TGTGCCAGCAGCCCCCGGGGACTAGCGGGGGGATGGGAGCAGTTCTTC.

The chain employs TRBV5-1 and TRBJ1-1; D is unclear. This CDR3 has 16 residues. V shed 3 bases and J shed 1 base, with 16 bases lying between them. CDR1 is SGHRS and CDR2 is YFSETQ in the germline V gene. The CDR3 sequence is CASSYSTNPPNTEAFF. CDR3 DNA: TGCGCCAGCAGCTATTCCACGAACCCCCCGAACACTGAAGCTTTCTTT.

The V call is TRBV20-1, the J call TRBJ2-7, with D perhaps TRBD1 (6 bases). This CDR3 contains 16 residues. Germline V CDR1 and CDR2: DFQATT, SNEGSKA (reference sequence). V shed 2 bases and J shed 1 base, with 18 bases lying between them. CDR3 loop: CSARPSQGPGSYEQYF. CDR3 DNA sequence: TGCAGTGCTAGACCATCACAGGGTCCAGGGTCCTACGAGCAGTACTTC.

This clonotype occurred a few times. This sequence joins TRBV5-1 and TRBJ2-7; 8 positions agree with TRBD1. This CDR3 comprises 14 residues. The V gene end was trimmed by 2 bases and the J gene end by 1 base; junction bases not matched to a gene: 2. The germline gives CDR1 SGHRS, CDR2 YFSETQ. The CDR3 sequence is CASSFWTGSYEQYF. The CDR3 DNA follows: TGCGCCAGCAGCTTTTGGACAGGGTCCTACGAGCAGTACTTC.

This rearrangement joins TRBV20-1 to TRBJ1-1; D gene uncertain. The CDR3 is 13 amino acids. The V end was cut by 5 bases, the J end by 8 bases, with 18 bases between. Germline CDR1 and CDR2: DFQATT and SNEGSKA (reference sequence). The CDR3 DNA sequence: TGCAGTGCTGCGGCCGACCCCCTAGAGGAAGCTTTCTTT. Protein product: CSAAADPLEEAFF.

The J gene is TRBJ2-6, the V gene TRBV6-5; D perhaps matches TRBD2 (5 bases). Germline V gene sequence: CDR1 MNHEY, CDR2 SVGAGI. V gave up 0 bases and J gave up 0 bases, with 6 bases separating them. This CDR3 spans 16 amino acids. In DNA, the CDR3 is TGTGCCAGCAGTTACTCGACTAACTCTGGGGCCAACGTCCTGACTTTC. As protein: CASSYSTNSGANVLTF.

The gene calls are TRBV2 and TRBJ2-7, with TRBD1 matching over 9 bases. V was clipped by 3 bases and J by 6 bases; unmatched bases: 6. This CDR3 contains 14 residues. The germline V gene encodes CDR1 SNHLY and CDR2 FYNNEI. This CDR3 reads CASSDSGTGTEQYF. CDR3 DNA: TGTGCCAGCAGTGATTCCGGGACAGGGACCGAGCAGTACTTC.

This clonotype has just a few counts. CDR3: CASSKEGTEAFF. For the CDR3, the DNA is TGTGCCAGCAGTAAGGAAGGCACTGAAGCTTTCTTT. The chain uses TRBV7-9 and TRBJ1-1; D remains ambiguous. CDR3 length: 12 residues. Germline loops: CDR1 SEHNR, CDR2 FQNEAQ (reference sequence). The V end was cut by 6 bases, the J end by 4 bases, with 9 bases between.

This clonotype was seen more than once but under ten times. V and J are TRBV6-5 and TRBJ1-2; D is ambiguous. V was trimmed by 0 bases and J by 0 bases, leaving 14 bases between them. The CDR3 totals 17 residues. Germline CDR1 and CDR2: MNHEY and SVGAGI. DNA for the CDR3: TGTGCCAGCAGTTACTCGTGGCCAGCTTCCTCTAACTATGGCTACACCTTC. Translation: CASSYSWPASSNYGYTF.

A note on this clonotype: A clone one base away is much larger, so this may be a read error. The gene calls are TRBV5-5 and TRBJ2-3; TRBD1 aligns across 7 bases. This CDR3 region has 13 residues. From germline, CDR1 is SGHKS and CDR2 YYEKEE (reference sequence). The CDR3 loop reads CASSLQGTDPQYF. CDR3 coding DNA: TGTGCCAGCAGCTTACAGGGGACAGATCCGCAGTATTTT.

V gene TRBV5-1 combines with J gene TRBJ1-1; no firm D call. CDR3 length: 14 residues. The germline V gene encodes CDR1 SGHRS and CDR2 YFSETQ. Trimming removed 4 bases from V and 5 bases from J, with 15 bases in between. This chain's CDR3 is CASSTQSLGTEAFF. CDR3 DNA sequence: TGCGCCAGCAGCACACAAAGCCTTGGGACTGAAGCTTTCTTT.

The chain links TRBV4-2 to TRBJ2-2; perhaps TRBD2 as D (5 bases). V was trimmed by 0 bases and J by 9 bases, leaving 8 bases between them. CDR3 size: 13 residues. Germline V gene lookup returns CDR1 LGHNA and CDR2 YNFKEQ. CDR3 in DNA: TGTGCCAGCAGCCAAGAGGGAGCCCGGGAGCTGTTTTTT. It encodes CASSQEGARELFF.

This clonotype was counted only a few times. This chain connects TRBV6-2 or TRBV6-3 to TRBJ1-5; D is undetermined. This CDR3 is 14 amino acids long. Trimming took off 7 bases at V and 7 bases at J, with 17 bases between the two ends. Germline V lookup: CDR1 MNHEY, CDR2 SVGEGT. The CDR3 loop reads CASNTGPAEQPQHF. The CDR3 DNA reads as TGTGCCAGCAATACCGGGCCAGCGGAGCAGCCCCAGCATTTT.

The CDR3 loop is CASSNADRVNTEAFF. In DNA, the CDR3 is TGTGCCAGCAGCAATGCGGACAGGGTGAACACTGAAGCTTTCTTT. The gene calls are TRBV21-1 and TRBJ1-1; the listed D gene, TRBD1, was not tested against the DNA. TRBV21-1 is listed as a pseudogene. The length of the CDR3 is 15 residues.

Only a few counts were recorded for this clonotype. The chain joins TRBV25-1 to TRBJ2-1; 9 bases match TRBD2. Per germline, CDR1 MGHDK and CDR2 SYGVNS. The CDR3 runs to 18 residues. After removal of 3 bases from V and 0 bases from J, the junction contained 9 bases not matched to a gene. The CDR3 spells CASSDPILSGSSYNEQFF. CDR3 DNA sequence: TGTGCCAGCAGTGACCCAATCCTTAGCGGGAGCTCCTACAATGAGCAGTTCTTC.

The gene calls are TRBV11-3 and TRBJ2-1; D possibly corresponds to TRBD2 (6 bases). Trimming stripped 5 bases from V and 7 bases from J, with 15 bases between. The CDR3 extends over 14 amino acids. Per the germline V gene, CDR1 is SGHNT and CDR2 is YENEEA. The CDR3 region is CASSPGRGGNEQFF. The CDR3 DNA sequence: TGTGCCAGCAGCCCCGGACGTGGGGGGAATGAGCAGTTCTTC. The variable domain in full, completed from reference TRBV11-3 and TRBJ2-1, reads EAGVVQSPRYKIIEKKQPVAFWCNPISGHNTLYWYLQNLGQGPELLIRYENEEAVDDSQLPKDRFSAERLKGVDSTLKIQPAELGDSAVYLCASSPGRGGNEQFFGPGTRLTVL.

In its sample, this clonotype was seen a few times. The chain uses TRBV20-1 and TRBJ1-1; D remains ambiguous. There are 13 residues in the CDR3. The germline V and J ends were trimmed by 5 bases and 3 bases, with 13 bases remaining between them. The germline gives CDR1 DFQATT, CDR2 SNEGSKA (reference sequence). CDR3 in DNA: TGCAGTGCTGGATACGGGATACACACTGAAGCTTTCTTT. The encoded protein is CSAGYGIHTEAFF.

The chain combines TRBV18 with TRBJ2-3; TRBD2 is a possible D gene (5 bases). CDR3 length equals 11 residues. Trimming pared 8 bases from V and 5 bases from J, leaving 8 bases between. Germline V CDR1 and CDR2: KGHSH, LQKENI. The CDR3 here is CASHGGDTQYF. As DNA, the CDR3 is TGTGCCAGCCACGGAGGAGATACGCAGTATTTT.

This clonotype showed up just a few times. The rearrangement links TRBV20-1 to TRBJ2-7; 8 bases line up with TRBD1. The CDR3 spans 14 residues. The J segment lost 5 bases and the V segment lost 3 bases, leaving 9 bases of the junction unmatched. CDR1 and CDR2 (germline): DFQATT, SNEGSKA (reference sequence). CDR3 sequence reads: CSARLAGGVDEQYF. The CDR3 nucleotides are TGCAGTGCTAGGTTGGCAGGGGGCGTCGACGAGCAGTACTTC.

V is TRBV12-3 or TRBV12-4 and J is TRBJ2-1, with 11 bases identical to TRBD2. There are 16 residues in the CDR3. The V gene end was trimmed by 0 bases and the J gene end by 8 bases; junction bases not matched to a gene: 6. The DNA of the CDR3 is TGTGCCAGCAGTTTAGCCGGGACTAGCGGTGGGTATGAGCAGTTCTTC. It is translated as CASSLAGTSGGYEQFF.